A selection of T cell receptor beta chains follows, all from one sample in a study of spatial heterogeneity in lung cancer. MiXCR was run by TCRdb on the 5' RACE reads, yielding one entry per CDR3 protein. The table shows about 23,000 distinct CDR3 sequences, with more than 4.5% occurring only once. Material: lung tumor tissue, obtained at surgery. The receptors come from a male donor with early-stage non-small cell lung cancer. Both conserved end residues are part of each CDR3. D genes are given only for firm matches. Rows give clone size only sometimes, using once, few, many, or a class for an expanded clone.

TRBJ2-7 TRBV28 many NA CASRSVAGGSYEQYF TGTGCCAGCAGGTCCGTGGCAGGGGGGTCCTACGAGCAGTACTTC
TRBJ2-7 TRBV2 many NA CASSEGGASYEQYF TGTGCCAGCAGTGAAGGAGGGGCATCCTACGAGCAGTACTTC
TRBJ1-4 TRBV12-3/TRBV12-4 many NA CASSLGGTNEKLFF TGTGCCAGCAGTTTGGGGGGGACTAATGAAAAACTGTTTTTT
TRBJ2-3 TRBV7-3 many NA CASREQDTQYF TGTGCCAGCAGGGAGCAAGATACGCAGTATTTT
TRBJ1-2 TRBV7-9 medium-sized NA CASSSKPGGYTF TGTGCCAGCAGCTCAAAACCGGGTGGCTACACCTTC
TRBJ2-5 TRBV7-6 many NA CASSSSSGQQETQYF TGTGCCAGCAGCTCCTCATCCGGACAGCAAGAGACCCAGTACTTC
TRBJ2-7 TRBV20-1 many NA CSALSLTGPYEQYF TGCAGTGCTTTGAGTTTGACAGGACCCTACGAGCAGTACTTC
TRBJ1-1 TRBV6-5 many NA CASSYGYEAFF TGTGCCAGCAGTTACGGATATGAAGCTTTCTTT
TRBJ2-2 TRBV6-4 many TRBD2 CASSRNSGGQNTGELFF TGTGCCAGCAGTCGAAATAGCGGGGGACAGAACACCGGGGAGCTGTTTTTT
TRBJ2-3 TRBV7-9 many NA CASSFRLDTQYF TGTGCCAGCAGCTTTCGGTTGGATACGCAGTATTTT
TRBJ2-7 TRBV6-8 NA NA CASSFLHWGMNEQYF TGTGCCAGCAGTTTTCTACATTGGGGGATGAACGAGCAGTACTTC
TRBJ1-2 TRBV7-2 many TRBD1 CASSSDRGNYGYTF TGTGCCAGCAGCTCGGACAGGGGGAACTATGGCTACACCTTC
TRBJ1-2 TRBV28 many NA CASSFSRRYGYTF TGTGCCAGCAGTTTTTCCCGGCGTTATGGCTACACCTTC
TRBJ1-5 TRBV18 few NA CASSPASNQPQHF TGTGCCAGCTCCCCCGCCAGCAATCAGCCCCAGCATTTT
TRBJ1-2 TRBV27 medium-sized NA CASSFQNTNYGYTF TGTGCCAGCAGTTTCCAAAACACGAACTATGGCTACACCTTC
TRBJ1-1 TRBV7-6 many NA CASSLGRGRSDTEAFF TGTGCCAGCAGCTTAGGTAGGGGTAGGAGCGACACTGAAGCTTTCTTT
TRBJ2-7 TRBV28 many TRBD1 CASGRTGFLREQYF TGTGCCAGCGGACGGACAGGCTTTCTCCGCGAGCAGTACTTC
TRBJ1-2 TRBV5-1 many NA CASSLIGINYGYTF TGCGCCAGCAGCTTGATAGGGATTAACTATGGCTACACCTTC
TRBJ1-5 TRBV13 many TRBD1 CASSLVGTGFNQPQHF TGTGCCAGCAGCTTAGTTGGGACAGGATTTAATCAGCCCCAGCATTTT
TRBJ2-2 TRBV19 many NA CASSIWSNTGELFF TGTGCCAGTAGTATCTGGTCGAACACCGGGGAGCTGTTTTTT
TRBJ1-3 TRBV7-9 medium-sized NA CASSSTVRNTIYF TGTGCCAGCAGCTCGACAGTTAGAAACACCATATATTTT
TRBJ2-1 TRBV28 medium-sized NA CASSSSGLAGVNNEQFF NA
TRBJ2-5 TRBV3-1 many NA CASSGWAQQETQYF TGTGCCAGCAGCGGCTGGGCCCAACAAGAGACCCAGTACTTC
TRBJ2-7 TRBV11-2 many NA CASSPLTEGRIYEQYF TGTGCCAGCAGCCCCCTAACTGAAGGACGTATCTACGAGCAGTACTTC
TRBJ2-1 TRBV7-8 NA NA CASSLEGWNEQFF TGTGCCAGCAGCTTAGAGGGGTGGAATGAGCAGTTCTTC
TRBJ1-2 TRBV6-2/TRBV6-3 many NA CASSTPGQLLGGYTF TGTGCCAGCAGTACTCCCGGACAGCTTCTGGGCGGCTACACCTTC
TRBJ2-1 TRBV2 many NA CANLGRDFHNEQFF TGTGCCAATCTGGGACGGGACTTTCACAATGAGCAGTTCTTC
TRBJ1-6 TRBV6-5 NA NA CASSYSSALNSPLHF TGTGCCAGCAGTTACTCGTCAGCTTTAAATTCACCCCTCCACTTT
TRBJ2-2 TRBV10-3 many NA CAIRRQEGTGELFF TGTGCCATCAGGAGACAGGAAGGCACCGGGGAGCTGTTTTTT
TRBJ2-1 TRBV7-9 many TRBD2 CASSLETSGRQEQFF TGTGCCAGCAGCTTAGAAACTAGCGGGAGGCAAGAGCAGTTCTTC
TRBJ2-7 TRBV6-2/TRBV6-3 few NA CASTYSGLLSNEQYF TGTGCCAGCACCTACTCGGGACTTCTCTCCAACGAGCAGTACTTC
TRBJ2-7 TRBV7-8 many NA CASSSDNEQYF TGTGCCAGCAGCTCGGACAACGAGCAGTACTTC
TRBJ2-1 TRBV12-3/TRBV12-4 many NA CASIHGVGGNEQFF TGTGCCAGCATCCACGGTGTTGGGGGAAATGAGCAGTTCTTC
TRBJ2-4 TRBV6-1 NA NA CASSFNRGNIQYF TGTGCCAGCAGTTTTAACCGAGGGAACATTCAGTACTTC
TRBJ2-3 TRBV29-1 many NA CSVEERGTDTQYF TGCAGCGTTGAGGAGAGGGGAACAGATACGCAGTATTTT
TRBJ1-1 TRBV3-1 medium-sized NA CASSLHMVNTEAFF TGTGCCAGCAGCCTCCATATGGTGAACACTGAAGCTTTCTTT
TRBJ2-3 TRBV28 NA TRBD2 CASSLAGGGFSTDTQYF TGTGCCAGCAGTTTAGCGGGAGGGGGTTTTAGCACAGATACGCAGTATTTT